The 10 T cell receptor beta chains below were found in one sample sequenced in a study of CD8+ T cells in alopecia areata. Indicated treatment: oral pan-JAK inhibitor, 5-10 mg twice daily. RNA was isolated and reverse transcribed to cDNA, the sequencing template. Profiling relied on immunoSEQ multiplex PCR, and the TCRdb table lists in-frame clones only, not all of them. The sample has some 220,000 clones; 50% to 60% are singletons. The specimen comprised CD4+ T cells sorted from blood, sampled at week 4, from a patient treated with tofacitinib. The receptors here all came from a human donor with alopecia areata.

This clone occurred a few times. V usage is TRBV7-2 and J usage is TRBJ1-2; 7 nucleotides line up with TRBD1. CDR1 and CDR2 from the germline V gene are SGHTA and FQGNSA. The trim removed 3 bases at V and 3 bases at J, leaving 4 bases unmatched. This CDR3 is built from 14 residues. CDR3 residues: CASSFNQGDYGYTF. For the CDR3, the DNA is TGTGCCAGCAGCTTTAATCAGGGGGACTATGGCTACACCTTC.

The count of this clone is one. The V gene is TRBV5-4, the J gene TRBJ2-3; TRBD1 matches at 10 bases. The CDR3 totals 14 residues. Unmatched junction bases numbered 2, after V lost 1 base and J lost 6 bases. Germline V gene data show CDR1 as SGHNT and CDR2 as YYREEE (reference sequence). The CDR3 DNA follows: TGTGCCAGCAGCTTGAAGGACAGGGGGGATACGCAGTATTTT. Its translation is CASSLKDRGDTQYF.

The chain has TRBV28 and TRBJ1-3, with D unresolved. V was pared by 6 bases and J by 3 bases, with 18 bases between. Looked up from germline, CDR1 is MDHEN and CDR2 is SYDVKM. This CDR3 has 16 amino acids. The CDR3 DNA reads TGTGCCAGCAGCTACGACGGAGGTGTAGGTGGAAACACCATATATTTT. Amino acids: CASSYDGGVGGNTIYF. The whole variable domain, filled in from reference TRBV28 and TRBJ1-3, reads DVKVTQSSRYLVKRTGEKVFLECVQDMDHENMFWYRQDPGLGLRLIYFSYDVKMKEKGDIPEGYSVSREKKERFSLILESASTNQTSMYLCASSYDGGVGGNTIYFGEGSWLTVV.

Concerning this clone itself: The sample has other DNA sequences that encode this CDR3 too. CDR3 amino acids: CSVGDTEAFF. The DNA of the CDR3 is TGCAGCGTTGGTGACACTGAAGCTTTCTTT. The J gene is TRBJ1-1, the V gene TRBV29-1; D not certain. Trimming stripped 4 bases from V and 3 bases from J, with 3 bases between. Germline V lookup: CDR1 SQVTM, CDR2 ANQGSEA. This CDR3 spans 10 amino acids.

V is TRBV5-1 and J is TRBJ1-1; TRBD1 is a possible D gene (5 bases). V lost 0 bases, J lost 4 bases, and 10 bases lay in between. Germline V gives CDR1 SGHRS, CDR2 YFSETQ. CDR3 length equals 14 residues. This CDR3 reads CASSLGEGITEAFF. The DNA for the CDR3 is TGCGCCAGCAGCTTGGGTGAGGGGATCACTGAAGCTTTCTTT.

Written as DNA, the CDR3 is TGCGCCAGCAGTCAATTCCCCGCAGGCCCTACCTACGAGCAGTACTTC. Translating gives CASSQFPAGPTYEQYF. The rearrangement joins TRBV23-1 to TRBJ2-7; D gene ambiguous. TRBV23-1 belongs to the ORF category, with a function that is uncertain. Trimming cost V 1 base and J 2 bases, with 15 bases left between them. The CDR3 spans 16 residues.

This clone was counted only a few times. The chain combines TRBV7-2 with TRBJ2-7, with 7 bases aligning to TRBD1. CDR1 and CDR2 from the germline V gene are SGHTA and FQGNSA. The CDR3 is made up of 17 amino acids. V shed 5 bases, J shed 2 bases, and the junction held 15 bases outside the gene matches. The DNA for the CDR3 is TGTGCCAGCAGCGGAGCTCCCCGGGACAGACCCACCTACGAGCAGTACTTC. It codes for CASSGAPRDRPTYEQYF.

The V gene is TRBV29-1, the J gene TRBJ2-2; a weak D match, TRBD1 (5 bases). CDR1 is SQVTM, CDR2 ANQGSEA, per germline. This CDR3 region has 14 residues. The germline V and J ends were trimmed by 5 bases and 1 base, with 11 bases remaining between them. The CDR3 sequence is CSVPLGQNTGELFF. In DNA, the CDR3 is TGCAGCGTTCCACTCGGACAGAACACCGGGGAGCTGTTTTTT.

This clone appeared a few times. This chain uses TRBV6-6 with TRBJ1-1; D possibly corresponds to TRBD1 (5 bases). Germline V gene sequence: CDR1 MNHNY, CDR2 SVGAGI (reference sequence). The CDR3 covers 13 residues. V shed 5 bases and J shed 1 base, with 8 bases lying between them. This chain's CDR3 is CASSPGTNTEAFF. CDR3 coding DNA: TGTGCCAGCAGTCCCGGGACGAACACTGAAGCTTTCTTT.

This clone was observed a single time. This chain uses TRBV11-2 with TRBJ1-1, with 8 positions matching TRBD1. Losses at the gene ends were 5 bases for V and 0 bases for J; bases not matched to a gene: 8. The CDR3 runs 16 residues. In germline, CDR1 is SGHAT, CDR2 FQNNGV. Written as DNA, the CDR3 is TGTGCCAGCAGCGTCCCAGGGGGCCGGGTGAACACTGAAGCTTTCTTT. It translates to CASSVPGGRVNTEAFF.